This TCR beta chain was retrieved from a study of tumor-infiltrating lymphocytes in primary liver carcinoma. Study details: Each sample had roughly 3.5 to 7.5 million productive TCRbeta reads regardless of tissue type.

Germline loops: CDR1 SQVTM, CDR2 ANQGSEA. V was clipped by 7 bases and J by 6 bases, with 13 bases between them. The CDR3 spans 12 residues. Study observations and caveats: Tumors significantly exceeded blood in top-250-clone fraction (p = 0.039).

Co-extracting RNA and DNA was done with roughly 17-34 mg of unsorted bulk tissue as input. Chronic HBV infection was present in the patients, who were treatment-naive. Using a constant-region primer together with ProtoScript II reverse transcriptase, TCR beta cDNA was made from about 500 ng of total RNA. TCR beta libraries came from three nested multiplex PCR rounds using slightly modified ARM-PCR. TRBV1-TRBV30 forward primers paired with a C-beta reverse primer drove the first two PCR rounds, approximately 11 cycles each. Via MiXCR, TCRdb re-called the multiplex PCR reads, giving one row per CDR3 protein. The sample lists approximately 30,000 distinct CDR3 sequences; around 78% were seen once. Remarks on this clonotype: Its cognate antigen is unknown. The CDR3 end shows no conserved phenylalanine or tryptophan, and so a read error is likely.

This clonotype was obtained from a man aged 35 to 55 with primary liver carcinoma and hepatitis B virus infection. The rearrangement joins TRBV29-1 to TRBJ2-1; possible D gene TRBD2, 5 bases. Sequencing used liver tumor tissue from sampling region 5. Subset specified: tumor region T5, tumor centre. As DNA, the CDR3 is TGCAGCGCCCGGACTGTGGGCAATGAGCAGTTCATC. As protein: CSARTVGNEQFI.